This TCR beta chain was found in a study of cytotoxic CD8 clonotypes in ibrutinib-treated CLL. Deep sequencing aimed at 1 in 200,000 to 1 in 1 million T cells' resolution. The assay was immunoSEQ multiplex PCR, and TCRdb's table has in-frame clones only and misses some. The sample carries nearly 15,000 clones, approximately 58% recorded once. The CDR3 contains 14 residues. CDR1 SGHAT and CDR2 FQNNGV come from the germline V gene. Trimming took 5 bases from V and 5 from J, leaving 13 bases between them. The starting material was PBMCs, obtained before ibrutinib treatment. The receptor was isolated from a human donor with chronic lymphocytic leukemia. This chain uses TRBV11-2 with TRBJ1-3; tentative D call: TRBD1 (5 bases). The CDR3 nucleotides are TGTGCCAGCAGCACCGGGACGGACCGAAACACCATATATTTT. It translates to CASSTGTDRNTIYF.